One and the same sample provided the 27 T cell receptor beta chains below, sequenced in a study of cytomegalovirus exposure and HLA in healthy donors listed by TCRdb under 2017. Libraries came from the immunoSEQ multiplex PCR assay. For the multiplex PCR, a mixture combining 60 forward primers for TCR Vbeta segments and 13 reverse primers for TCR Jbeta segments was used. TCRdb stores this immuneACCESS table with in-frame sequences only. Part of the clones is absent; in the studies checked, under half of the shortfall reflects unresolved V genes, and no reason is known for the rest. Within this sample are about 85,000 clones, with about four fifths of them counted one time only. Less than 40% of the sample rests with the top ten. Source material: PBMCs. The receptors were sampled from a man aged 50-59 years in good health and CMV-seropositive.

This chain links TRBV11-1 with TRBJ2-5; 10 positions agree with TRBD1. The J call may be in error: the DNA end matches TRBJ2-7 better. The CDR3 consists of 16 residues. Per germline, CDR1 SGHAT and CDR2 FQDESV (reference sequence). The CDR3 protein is CASSLVGGTGVHEQYF. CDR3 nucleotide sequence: TGTGCCAGCAGCTTAGTAGGAGGGACAGGGGTCCACGAGCAGTACTTC.

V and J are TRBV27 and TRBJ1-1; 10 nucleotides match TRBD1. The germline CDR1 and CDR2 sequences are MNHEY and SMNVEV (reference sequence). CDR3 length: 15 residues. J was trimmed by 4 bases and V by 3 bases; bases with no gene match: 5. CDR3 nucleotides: TGTGCCAGCAGTTTGTCGGGACAGGGGACCACTGAAGCTTTCTTT. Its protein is CASSLSGQGTTEAFF.

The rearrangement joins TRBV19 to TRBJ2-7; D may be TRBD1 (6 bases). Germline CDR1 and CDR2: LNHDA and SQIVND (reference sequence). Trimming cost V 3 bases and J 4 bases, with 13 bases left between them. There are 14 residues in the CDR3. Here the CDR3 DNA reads TGTGCCAGTAGTATGCCCGGGACAATGTACGAGCAGTACTTC. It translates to CASSMPGTMYEQYF.

DNA for the CDR3: TGTGCCAGCAGTTACGGATTGGAGTTCACCCTAGACGAGCAGTACTTC. This encodes CASSYGLEFTLDEQYF. This chain joins TRBV6-6 and TRBJ2-7; no clear D. Trimming stripped 2 bases from V and 5 bases from J, with 19 bases between. Germline assignment: CDR1 MNHNY and CDR2 SVGAGI (reference sequence). There are 16 residues in the CDR3.

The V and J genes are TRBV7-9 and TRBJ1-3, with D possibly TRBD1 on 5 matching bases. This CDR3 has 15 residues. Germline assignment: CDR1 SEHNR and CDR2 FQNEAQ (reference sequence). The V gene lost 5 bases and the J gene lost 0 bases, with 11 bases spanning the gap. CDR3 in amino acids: CASSAGGNSGNTIYF. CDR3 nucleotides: TGTGCCAGCAGCGCGGGGGGTAACTCTGGAAACACCATATATTTT.

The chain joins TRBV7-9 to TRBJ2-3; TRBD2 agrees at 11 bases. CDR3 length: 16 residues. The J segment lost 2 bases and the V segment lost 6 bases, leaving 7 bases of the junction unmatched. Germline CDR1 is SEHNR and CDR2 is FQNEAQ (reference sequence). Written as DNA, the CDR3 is TGTGCCAGCAGTCCAGGGGGACTAGCGGTCACAGATACGCAGTATTTT. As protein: CASSPGGLAVTDTQYF.

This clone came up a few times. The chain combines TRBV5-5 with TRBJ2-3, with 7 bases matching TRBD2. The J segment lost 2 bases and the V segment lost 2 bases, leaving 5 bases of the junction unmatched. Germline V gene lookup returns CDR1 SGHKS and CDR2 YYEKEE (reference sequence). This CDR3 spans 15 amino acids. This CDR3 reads CASSLPSGATDTQYF. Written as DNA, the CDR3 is TGTGCCAGCAGCTTACCTAGCGGAGCCACAGATACGCAGTATTTT.

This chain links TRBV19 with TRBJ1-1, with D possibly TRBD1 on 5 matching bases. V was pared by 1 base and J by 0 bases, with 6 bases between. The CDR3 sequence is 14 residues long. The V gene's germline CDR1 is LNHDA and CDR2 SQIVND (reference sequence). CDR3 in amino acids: CASSIAGMNTEAFF. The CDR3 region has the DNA TGTGCCAGTAGTATAGCAGGGATGAACACTGAAGCTTTCTTT.

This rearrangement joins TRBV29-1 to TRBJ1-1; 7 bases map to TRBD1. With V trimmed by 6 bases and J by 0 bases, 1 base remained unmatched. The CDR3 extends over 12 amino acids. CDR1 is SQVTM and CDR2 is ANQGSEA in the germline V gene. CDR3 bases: TGCAGCGTAGGACAGGTGAACACTGAAGCTTTCTTT. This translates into CSVGQVNTEAFF.

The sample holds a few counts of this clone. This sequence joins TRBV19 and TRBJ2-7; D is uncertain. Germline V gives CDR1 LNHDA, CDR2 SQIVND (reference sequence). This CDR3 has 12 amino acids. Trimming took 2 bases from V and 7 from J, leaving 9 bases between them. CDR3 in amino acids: CASSIPRGEQYF. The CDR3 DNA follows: TGTGCCAGTAGTATACCCCGAGGAGAGCAGTACTTC.

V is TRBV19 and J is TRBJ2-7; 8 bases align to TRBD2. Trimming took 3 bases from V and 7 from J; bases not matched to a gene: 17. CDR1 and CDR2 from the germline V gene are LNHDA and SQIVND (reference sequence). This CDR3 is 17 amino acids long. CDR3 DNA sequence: TGTGCCAGTAGTATTGGGGCTAGCGGGTCTCTCAGGGGAGAGCAGTACTTC. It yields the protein CASSIGASGSLRGEQYF.

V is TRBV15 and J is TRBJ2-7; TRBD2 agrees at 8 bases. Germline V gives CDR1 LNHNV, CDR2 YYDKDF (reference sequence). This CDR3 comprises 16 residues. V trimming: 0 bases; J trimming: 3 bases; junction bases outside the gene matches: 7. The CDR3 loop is CATSRDLAGGVYEQYF. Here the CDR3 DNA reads TGTGCCACCAGCAGAGATTTGGCGGGGGGCGTCTACGAGCAGTACTTC.

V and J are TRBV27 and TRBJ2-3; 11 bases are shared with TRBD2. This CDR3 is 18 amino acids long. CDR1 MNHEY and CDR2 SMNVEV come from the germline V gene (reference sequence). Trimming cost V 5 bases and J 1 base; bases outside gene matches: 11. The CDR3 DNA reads TGTGCCAGCAGTCGCACCCCTCTAGCGGGAGGTCGCACAGATACGCAGTATTTT. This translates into CASSRTPLAGGRTDTQYF.

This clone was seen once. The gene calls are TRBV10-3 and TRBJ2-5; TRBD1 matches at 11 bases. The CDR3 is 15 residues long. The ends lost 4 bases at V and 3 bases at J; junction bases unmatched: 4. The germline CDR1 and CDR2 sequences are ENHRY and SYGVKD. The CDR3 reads CAISAWDRGEETQYF. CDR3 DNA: TGTGCCATCAGTGCTTGGGACAGGGGGGAAGAGACCCAGTACTTC.

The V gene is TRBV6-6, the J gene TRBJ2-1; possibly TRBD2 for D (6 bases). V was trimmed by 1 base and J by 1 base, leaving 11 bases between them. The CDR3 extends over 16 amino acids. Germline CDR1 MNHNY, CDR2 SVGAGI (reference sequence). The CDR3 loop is CASSYWEERSYNEQFF. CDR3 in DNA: TGTGCCAGCAGTTACTGGGAGGAGAGATCCTACAATGAGCAGTTCTTC.

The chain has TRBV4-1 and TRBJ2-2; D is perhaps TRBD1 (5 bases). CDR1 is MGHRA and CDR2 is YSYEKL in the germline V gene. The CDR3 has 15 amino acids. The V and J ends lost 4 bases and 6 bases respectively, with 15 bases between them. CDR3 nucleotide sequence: TGCGCCAGCAGCCGAGGCCCAGGGTATTCCGGGGAGCTGTTTTTT. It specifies CASSRGPGYSGELFF.

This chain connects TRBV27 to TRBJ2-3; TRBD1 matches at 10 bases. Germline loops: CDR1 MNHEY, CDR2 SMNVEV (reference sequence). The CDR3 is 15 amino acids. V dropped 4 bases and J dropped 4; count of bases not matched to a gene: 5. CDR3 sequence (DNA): TGTGCCAGCAGTTCCGGGACAGGGGAAGCAGATACGCAGTATTTT. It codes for CASSSGTGEADTQYF.

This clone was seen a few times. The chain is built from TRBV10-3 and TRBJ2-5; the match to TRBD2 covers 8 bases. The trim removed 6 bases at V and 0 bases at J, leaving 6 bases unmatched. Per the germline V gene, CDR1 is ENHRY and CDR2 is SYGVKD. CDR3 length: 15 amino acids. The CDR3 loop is CAISLGLADQETQYF. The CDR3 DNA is TGTGCCATCAGCCTAGGACTAGCAGACCAAGAGACCCAGTACTTC.

The CDR3: CASSTSGSINEQFF. In nucleotides, the CDR3 is TGTGCCAGCTCAACTAGCGGGAGCATCAATGAGCAGTTCTTC. This sequence joins TRBV9 and TRBJ2-1; TRBD2 aligns across 11 bases. There are 14 residues in the CDR3. The germline CDR1 and CDR2 sequences are SGDLS and YYNGEE. With V trimmed by 7 bases and J by 6 bases, 6 bases remained unmatched.

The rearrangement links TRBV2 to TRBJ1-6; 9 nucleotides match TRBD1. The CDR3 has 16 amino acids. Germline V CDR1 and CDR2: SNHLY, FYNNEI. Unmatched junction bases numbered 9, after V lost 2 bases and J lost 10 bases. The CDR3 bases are TGTGCCAGCAGTGAAAATACTAGGGACAGGGAATCACCCCTCCACTTT. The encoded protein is CASSENTRDRESPLHF.

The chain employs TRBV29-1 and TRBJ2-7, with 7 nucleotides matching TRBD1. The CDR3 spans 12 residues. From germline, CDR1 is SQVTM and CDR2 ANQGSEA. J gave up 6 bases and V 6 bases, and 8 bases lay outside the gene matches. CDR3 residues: CSVQTGFGEQYF. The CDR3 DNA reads TGCAGCGTCCAGACAGGGTTCGGCGAGCAGTACTTC.

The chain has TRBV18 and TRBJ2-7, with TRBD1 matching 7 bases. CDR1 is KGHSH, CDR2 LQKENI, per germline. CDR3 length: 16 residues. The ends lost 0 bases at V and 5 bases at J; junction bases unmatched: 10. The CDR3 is CASSPPSETGLHEQYF. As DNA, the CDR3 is TGTGCCAGCTCACCACCGTCTGAGACAGGGCTTCACGAGCAGTACTTC.

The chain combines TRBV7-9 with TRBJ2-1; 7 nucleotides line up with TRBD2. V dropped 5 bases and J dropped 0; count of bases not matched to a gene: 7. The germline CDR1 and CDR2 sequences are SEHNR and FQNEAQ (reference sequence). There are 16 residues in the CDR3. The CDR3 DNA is TGTGCCAGCAGCCCCCTGGCGGGGGACTCCTACAATGAGCAGTTCTTC. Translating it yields CASSPLAGDSYNEQFF.

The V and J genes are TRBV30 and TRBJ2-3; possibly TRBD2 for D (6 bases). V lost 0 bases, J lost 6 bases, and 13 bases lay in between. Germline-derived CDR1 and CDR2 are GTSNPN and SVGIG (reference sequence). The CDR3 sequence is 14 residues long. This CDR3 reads CAWSVSGLVDTQYF. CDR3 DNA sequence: TGTGCCTGGAGTGTTAGCGGCCTCGTGGATACGCAGTATTTT.

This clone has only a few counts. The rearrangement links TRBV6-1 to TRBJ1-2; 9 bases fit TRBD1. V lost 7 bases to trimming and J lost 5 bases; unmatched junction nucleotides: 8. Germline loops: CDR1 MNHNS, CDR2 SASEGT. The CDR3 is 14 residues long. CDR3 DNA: TGTGCCAGCATTCCCGACAGGGGGGATTATGGCTACACCTTC. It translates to CASIPDRGDYGYTF.

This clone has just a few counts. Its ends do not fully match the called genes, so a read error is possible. In DNA form, the CDR3 reads TGTGCTAGCAGCTTAGATCGGGGGTTTGGGGCCAACGTCCTGACTTTC. Its protein product is CASSLDRGFGANVLTF. This chain connects TRBV7-7 to TRBJ2-6; weak D call: TRBD2 (6 bases). From germline, CDR1 is SSHAT and CDR2 FNYEAQ (reference sequence). The CDR3 loop spans 16 amino acids.

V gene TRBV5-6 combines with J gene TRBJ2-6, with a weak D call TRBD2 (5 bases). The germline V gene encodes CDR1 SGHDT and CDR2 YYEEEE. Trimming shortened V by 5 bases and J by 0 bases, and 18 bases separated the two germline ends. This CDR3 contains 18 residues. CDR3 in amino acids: CASRGWRSPTSGANVLTF. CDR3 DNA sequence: TGTGCCAGCAGGGGGTGGAGGTCCCCTACCTCTGGGGCCAACGTCCTGACTTTC.